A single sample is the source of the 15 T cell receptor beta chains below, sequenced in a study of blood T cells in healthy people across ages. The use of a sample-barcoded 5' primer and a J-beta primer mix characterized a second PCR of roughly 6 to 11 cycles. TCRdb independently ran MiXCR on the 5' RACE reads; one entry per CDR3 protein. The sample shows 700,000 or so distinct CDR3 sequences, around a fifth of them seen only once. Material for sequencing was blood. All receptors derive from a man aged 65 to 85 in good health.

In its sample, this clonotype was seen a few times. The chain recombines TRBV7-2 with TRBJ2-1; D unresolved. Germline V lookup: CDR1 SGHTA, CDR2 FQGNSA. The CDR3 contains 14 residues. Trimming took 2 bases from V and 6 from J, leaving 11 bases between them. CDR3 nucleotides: TGTGCCAGCAGCTTAAAAGTACCCTTCAATGAGCAGTTCTTC. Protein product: CASSLKVPFNEQFF. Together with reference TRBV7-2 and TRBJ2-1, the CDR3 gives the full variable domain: GAGVSQSPSNKVTEKGKDVELRCDPISGHTALYWYRQSLGQGLEFLIYFQGNSAPDKSGLPSDRFSAERTGGSVSTLTIQRTQQEDSAVYLCASSLKVPFNEQFFGPGTRLTVL.

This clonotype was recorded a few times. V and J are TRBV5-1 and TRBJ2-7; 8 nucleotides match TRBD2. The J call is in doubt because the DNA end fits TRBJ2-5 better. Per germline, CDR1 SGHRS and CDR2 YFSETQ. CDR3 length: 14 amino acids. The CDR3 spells CASSQGLVRETQYF. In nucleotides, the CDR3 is TGCGCCAGCAGCCAGGGACTAGTCCGAGAGACCCAGTACTTC.

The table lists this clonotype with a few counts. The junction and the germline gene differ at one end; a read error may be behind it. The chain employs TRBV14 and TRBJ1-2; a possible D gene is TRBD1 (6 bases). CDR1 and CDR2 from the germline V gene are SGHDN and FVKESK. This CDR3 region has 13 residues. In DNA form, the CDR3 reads TGTGCCAGCAGCCGGAACAGGGAGGGGCGCCATGCCTTC. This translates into CASSRNREGRHAF.

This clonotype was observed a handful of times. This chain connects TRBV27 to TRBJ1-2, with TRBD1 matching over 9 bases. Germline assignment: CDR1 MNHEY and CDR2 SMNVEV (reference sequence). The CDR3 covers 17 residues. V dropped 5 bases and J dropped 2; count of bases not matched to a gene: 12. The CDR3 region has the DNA TGTGCCAGCAGTCCAATAGACAGGGGGGCCCCCAACTATGGCTACACCTTC. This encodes CASSPIDRGAPNYGYTF.

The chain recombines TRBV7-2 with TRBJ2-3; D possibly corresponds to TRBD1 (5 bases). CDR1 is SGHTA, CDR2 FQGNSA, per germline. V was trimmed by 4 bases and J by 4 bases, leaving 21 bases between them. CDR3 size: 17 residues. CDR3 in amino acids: CASSSRRLKGRADTQYF. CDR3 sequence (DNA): TGTGCCAGCAGCTCTAGACGCCTTAAGGGGCGCGCAGATACGCAGTATTTT.

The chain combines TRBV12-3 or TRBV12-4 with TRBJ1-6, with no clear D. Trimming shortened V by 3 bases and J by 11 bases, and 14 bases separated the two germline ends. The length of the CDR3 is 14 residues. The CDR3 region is CASSLSGERAPLHF. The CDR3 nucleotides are TGTGCCAGCAGTTTGTCCGGGGAAAGGGCACCCCTCCACTTT.

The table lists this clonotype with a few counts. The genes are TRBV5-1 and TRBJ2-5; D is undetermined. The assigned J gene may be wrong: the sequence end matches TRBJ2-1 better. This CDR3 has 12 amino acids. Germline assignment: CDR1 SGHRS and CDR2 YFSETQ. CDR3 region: CASSLFGAEQFF. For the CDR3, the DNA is TGCGCCAGCAGCTTGTTTGGCGCTGAGCAGTTCTTC.

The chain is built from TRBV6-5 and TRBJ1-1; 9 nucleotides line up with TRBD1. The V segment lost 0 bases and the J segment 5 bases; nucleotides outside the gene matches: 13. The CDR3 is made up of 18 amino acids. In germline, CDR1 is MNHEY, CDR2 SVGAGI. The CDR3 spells CASSYSGGGTGFATEAFF. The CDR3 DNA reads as TGTGCCAGCAGTTACTCGGGAGGGGGGACAGGGTTTGCGACTGAAGCTTTCTTT.

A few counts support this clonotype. The CDR3 loop reads CASSVGSGGTKQETQYF. CDR3 nucleotide sequence: TGTGCCAGCAGCGTAGGATCGGGGGGGACCAAACAAGAGACCCAGTACTTC. The chain uses TRBV9 and TRBJ2-5; 8 bases map to TRBD2. The V gene end was trimmed by 0 bases and the J gene end by 2 bases; junction bases not matched to a gene: 9. CDR1 and CDR2 (germline): SGDLS, YYNGEE. The CDR3 length is 17 residues. Based on the CDR3 plus reference TRBV9 and TRBJ2-5, the full variable domain is DSGVTQTPKHLITATGQRVTLRCSPRSGDLSVYWYQQSLDQGLQFLIQYYNGEERAKGNILERFSAQQFPDLHSELNLSSLELGDSALYFCASSVGSGGTKQETQYFGPGTRLLVL.

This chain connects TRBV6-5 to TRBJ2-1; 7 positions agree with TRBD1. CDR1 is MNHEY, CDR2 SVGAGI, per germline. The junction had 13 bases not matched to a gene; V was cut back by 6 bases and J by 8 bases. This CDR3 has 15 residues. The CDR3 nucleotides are TGTGCCAGCAGCCCCCTGAGGGGGCGAGGAGATGAGCAGTTCTTC. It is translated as CASSPLRGRGDEQFF.

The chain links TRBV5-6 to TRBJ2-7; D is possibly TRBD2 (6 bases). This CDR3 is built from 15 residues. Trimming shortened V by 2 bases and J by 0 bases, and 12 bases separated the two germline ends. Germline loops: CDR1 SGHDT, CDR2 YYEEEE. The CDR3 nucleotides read TGTGCCAGCAGCTTCGCGGGACGGGACTCCTACGAGCAGTACTTC. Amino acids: CASSFAGRDSYEQYF. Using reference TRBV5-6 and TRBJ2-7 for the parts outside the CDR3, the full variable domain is DAGVTQSPTHLIKTRGQQVTLRCSPKSGHDTVSWYQQALGQGPQFIFQYYEEEERQRGNFPDRFSGHQFPNYSSELNVNALLLGDSALYLCASSFAGRDSYEQYFGPGTRLTVT.

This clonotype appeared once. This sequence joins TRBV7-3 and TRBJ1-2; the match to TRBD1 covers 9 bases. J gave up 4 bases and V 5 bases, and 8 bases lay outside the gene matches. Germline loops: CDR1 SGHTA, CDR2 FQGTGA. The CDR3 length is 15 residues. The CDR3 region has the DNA TGTGCCAGCAGCGACCTAGGGACAGGGATCTATGGCTACACCTTC. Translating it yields CASSDLGTGIYGYTF.

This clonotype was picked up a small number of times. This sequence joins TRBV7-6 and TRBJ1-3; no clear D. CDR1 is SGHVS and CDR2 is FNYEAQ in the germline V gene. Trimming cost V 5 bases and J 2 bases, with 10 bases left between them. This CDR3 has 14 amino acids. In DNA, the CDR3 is TGTGCCAGCAGCCAGAGGGCCACTGGAAACACCATATATTTT. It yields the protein CASSQRATGNTIYF.

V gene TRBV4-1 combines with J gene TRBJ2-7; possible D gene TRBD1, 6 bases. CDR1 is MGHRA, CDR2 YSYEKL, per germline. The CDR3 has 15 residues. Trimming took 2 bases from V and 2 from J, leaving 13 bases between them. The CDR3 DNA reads TGCGCCAGCAGCCAACACCGGGACACCACCTACGAGCAGTACTTC. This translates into CASSQHRDTTYEQYF.

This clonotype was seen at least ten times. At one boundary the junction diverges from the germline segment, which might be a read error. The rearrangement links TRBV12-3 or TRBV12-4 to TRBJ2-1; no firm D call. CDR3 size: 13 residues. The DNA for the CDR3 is TGTGCCAGCAGTATAGCCCGCGACAATGAGCAGTTCTTC. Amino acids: CASSIARDNEQFF.